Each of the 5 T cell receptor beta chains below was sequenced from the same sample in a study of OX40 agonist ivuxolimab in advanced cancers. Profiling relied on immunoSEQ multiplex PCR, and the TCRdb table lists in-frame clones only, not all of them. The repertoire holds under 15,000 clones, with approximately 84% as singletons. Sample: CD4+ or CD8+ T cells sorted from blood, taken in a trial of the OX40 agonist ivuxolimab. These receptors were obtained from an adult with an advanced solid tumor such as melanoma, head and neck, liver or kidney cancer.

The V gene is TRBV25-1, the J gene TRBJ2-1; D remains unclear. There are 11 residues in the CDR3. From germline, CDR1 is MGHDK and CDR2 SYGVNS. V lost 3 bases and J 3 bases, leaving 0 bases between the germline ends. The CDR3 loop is CASSDYNEQFF. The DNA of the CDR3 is TGTGCCAGCAGTGACTACAATGAGCAGTTCTTC.

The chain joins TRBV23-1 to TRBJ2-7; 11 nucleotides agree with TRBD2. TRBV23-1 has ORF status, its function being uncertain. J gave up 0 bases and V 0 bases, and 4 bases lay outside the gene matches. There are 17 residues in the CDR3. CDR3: CASSQSCTSGGSYEQYF. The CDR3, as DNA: TGCGCCAGCAGTCAATCATGCACTAGCGGGGGCTCCTACGAGCAGTACTTC.

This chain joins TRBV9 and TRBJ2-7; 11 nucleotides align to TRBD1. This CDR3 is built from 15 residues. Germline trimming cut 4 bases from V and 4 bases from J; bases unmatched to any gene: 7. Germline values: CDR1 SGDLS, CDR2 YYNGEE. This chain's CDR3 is CASSPTGTGGYEQYF. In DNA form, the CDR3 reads TGTGCCAGCAGCCCCACCGGGACAGGGGGTTACGAGCAGTACTTC.

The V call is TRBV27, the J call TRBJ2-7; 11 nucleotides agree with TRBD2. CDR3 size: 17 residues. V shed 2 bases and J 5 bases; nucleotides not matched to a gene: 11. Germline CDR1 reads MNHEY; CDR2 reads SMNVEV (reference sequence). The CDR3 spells CASSLVLAGGSLHEQYF. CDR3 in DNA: TGTGCCAGCAGTTTAGTTCTAGCGGGAGGCTCACTCCACGAGCAGTACTTC.

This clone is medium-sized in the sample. The CDR3 nucleotides read TGTGCCAGCAGCCGATTACTTTTTTCTGGGGCCAACGTCCTGACTTTC. Encoded protein: CASSRLLFSGANVLTF. The J gene is TRBJ2-6, the V gene TRBV2; D call uncertain. The V gene's germline CDR1 is SNHLY and CDR2 FYNNEI. The CDR3 is 16 residues long. V was pared by 6 bases and J by 1 base, with 13 bases between.